The text below deals with one T cell receptor (beta chain). No antigen is known for it. Treatment defined: approximately 10-day PBMC culture with coronavirus spike peptide pools or control peptides (ViraFEST assay). These data originate in a study of vaccination and CD4 T cells after COVID-19. Germline V gives CDR1 SGHTS, CDR2 YDEGEE. V lost 6 bases and J 4 bases, leaving 23 bases between the germline ends. CDR3 size: 17 residues. Once obtained from cultured CD4+ T cells, the DNA was sequenced using the Oncomine TCR Beta short-read assay. Each CDR3 protein is one row after TCRdb ran MiXCR on the PCR reads. Of approximately 11,000 distinct CDR3 sequences in the sample, approximately 59% are singletons; the top ten hold approximately 15%.

The receptor comes from a human donor who had recovered from COVID-19. Source material: CD4+ T cells from blood, cultured in vitro. The chain is built from TRBV5-8 and TRBJ1-5, with D possibly being TRBD1 (5 bases). CDR3 nucleotide sequence: TGTGCCAGCAACATTATTGGCGGTCGGGGGGGAAATCAGCCCCAGCATTTT. This codes for CASNIIGGRGGNQPQHF.